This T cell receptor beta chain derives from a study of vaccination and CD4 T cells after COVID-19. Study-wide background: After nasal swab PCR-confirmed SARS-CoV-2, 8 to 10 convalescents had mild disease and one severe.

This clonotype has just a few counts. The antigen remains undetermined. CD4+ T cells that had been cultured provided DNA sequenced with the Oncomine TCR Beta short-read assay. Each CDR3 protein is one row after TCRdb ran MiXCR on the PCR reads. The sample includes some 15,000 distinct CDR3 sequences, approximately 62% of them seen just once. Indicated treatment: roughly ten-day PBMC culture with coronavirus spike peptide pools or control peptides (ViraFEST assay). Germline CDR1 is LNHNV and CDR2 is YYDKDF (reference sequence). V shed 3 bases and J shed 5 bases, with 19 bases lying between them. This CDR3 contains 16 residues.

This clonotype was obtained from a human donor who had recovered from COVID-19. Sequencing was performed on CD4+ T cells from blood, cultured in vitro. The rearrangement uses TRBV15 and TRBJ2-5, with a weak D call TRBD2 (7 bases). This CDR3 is CATSRGGGRGGETQYF. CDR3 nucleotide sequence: TGTGCCACCAGCAGGGGGGGGGGGAGAGGGGGGGAGACCCAGTACTTC.